In its sample, the clone carrying this T cell receptor (beta chain) was seen once. Its antigen is not identified. PCR used 60 Vbeta primers and 13 Jbeta primers. Measured with immunoSEQ multiplex PCR; TCRdb has only the in-frame clones, and not every one. The sample has 150,000 to 200,000 clones, 70% to 85% seen once. The data originate from a study of cytomegalovirus exposure and HLA in healthy donors. General study findings and limits: Common viral pathogens (according to a later analysis) appeared linked to several of the most significant clusters. With further analysis later on, most CMV-associated TCR beta chains appeared HLA-restricted.

The CDR3 is 16 amino acids. Germline V gene lookup returns CDR1 LGHNA and CDR2 YNFKEQ. The V gene end was trimmed by 1 base and the J gene end by 4 bases; junction bases not matched to a gene: 7. The sequencing sample was made of PBMCs. The origin of this receptor is a boy aged 2 to 10 in good health and CMV-seronegative. The chain uses TRBV4-2 and TRBJ1-3; 7 bases line up with TRBD1. The DNA of the CDR3 is TGTGCCAGCAGCCAAGGGCAGGGGGAACAAGGAAACACCATATATTTT. This translates into CASSQGQGEQGNTIYF.